A selection of T cell receptor beta chains follows, all from one sample in a study of blood T cells in healthy people across ages. TCRdb passed the 5' RACE reads through MiXCR, listing each CDR3 protein once. Among roughly 1,100,000 distinct CDR3 sequences listed, around 25% were seen once. These data also formed part of another study, on T cells of mothers and their children.

The sequenced sample was blood. The source is a girl aged 2 to 10 in good health. Each CDR3 is given with its conserved first and last residue. Each record gives: V gene, J gene, D gene, clone size, CDR3 DNA, CDR3 protein. A D gene is named only where the DNA matches it firmly. A clone size is listed for some rows: how often the clone was seen (once, few, many), or a class if it is expanded.

TRBV2	TRBJ2-3	TRBD2	few	TGTGCCAGCAGCGCGGGACTAGCGGGAACTACGCAGTATTTT	CASSAGLAGTTQYF
TRBV4-1	TRBJ2-7	TRBD2	.	TGCGCCAGCAGCCAAGTCGGGCGGGAGAGAGGCTACGAGCAGTACTTC	CASSQVGRERGYEQYF
TRBV20-1	TRBJ2-5	TRBD2	.	TGCAGTGCTAGCGGGACTAGCGGGAGGGCCGGGACCCAGTACTTC	CSASGTSGRAGTQYF
TRBV9	TRBJ2-1	TRBD1	.	TGTGCCAGCAGCGTACCCGGGACAGGCGAGACTACGCGTGAGCAGTTCTTC	CASSVPGTGETTREQFF
TRBV18	TRBJ2-7	.	few	TGTGCCAGCTCACCACGTAGCAGGGACCACGAGCAGTACTTC	CASSPRSRDHEQYF
TRBV15	TRBJ2-2	.	few	TGTGCCACCAGCAGAGATCGGACAGACGGAGGGCTGTTTTTT	CATSRDRTDGGLFF
TRBV2	TRBJ2-7	TRBD2	few	TGTGCCAGCAGGTCCACTAGCGCGAGCCTCTACGAGCAGTACTTC	CASRSTSASLYEQYF
TRBV15	TRBJ2-5	.	.	TGTGCCACCAGAACCATCCCCAAAGAGACCCAGTACTTC	CATRTIPKETQYF
TRBV4-1	TRBJ2-5	TRBD2	.	TGCGCCAGCAGCCAAAGGCGACTAGCGACGGAGACCCAGTACTTC	CASSQRRLATETQYF
TRBV29-1	TRBJ2-1	TRBD2	few	TGCAGCGTTGAGTTGCCTAGCGGAGGGCCTAATGAGCAGTTCTTC	CSVELPSGGPNEQFF
TRBV4-3	TRBJ2-7	.	.	TGCGCCAGTAGCCAAGAAAGGGTAGCTTCCTACGAGCAGTACTTC	CASSQERVASYEQYF
TRBV28	TRBJ2-7	.	.	TGTGCCAGCAGTTTGCCCAGGGGAATTAACTACGAGCAGTACTTC	CASSLPRGINYEQYF
TRBV28	TRBJ2-3	.	few	TGTGCCAGCAGTCCGCGAACGAACCCAAGCACAGATACGCAGTATTTT	CASSPRTNPSTDTQYF
TRBV24-1	TRBJ2-6	.	.	TGTGCCACCAGTGATTTGGTTCCCGAGCTTGGGGCCAACGTCCTGACTTTC	CATSDLVPELGANVLTF
TRBV10-3	TRBJ2-7	TRBD2	once	TGTGCCATCAGTGAGGGACTAGCGGGAGTATACGAGCAGTACTTC	CAISEGLAGVYEQYF
TRBV6-1	TRBJ2-2	.	.	TGTGCCAGCAGTGAAGGCAGCGCCACCGGGGAGCTGTTTTTT	CASSEGSATGELFF
TRBV7-9	TRBJ2-5	TRBD2	.	TGTGCCAGCAGCTTAGTATCGTCTAGCGGGAGGTTGGAGACCCAGTACTTC	CASSLVSSSGRLETQYF
TRBV12-3/TRBV12-4	TRBJ2-7	.	.	TGTGCCAGCGCCGGGGACGAGCAGTACTTC	CASAGDEQYF
TRBV24-1	TRBJ2-7	.	.	TGTGCCACCAGTGGTCAAACTTCCTACGAGCAGTACTTC	CATSGQTSYEQYF
TRBV27	TRBJ2-7	.	.	TGTGCCAGCAGTTTCGGGACCCTGAGCTCCTACGAGCAGTACTTC	CASSFGTLSSYEQYF
TRBV28	TRBJ2-5	.	.	TGTGCCAGCAGCGACCGGGGGAGCCAAGAGACCCAGTACTTC	CASSDRGSQETQYF
TRBV29-1	TRBJ2-7	.	.	TGCAGCTTTTGCCGGGAACCAACCTACGAGCAGTACTTC	CSFCREPTYEQYF
TRBV19	TRBJ1-5	.	.	TGTGCCAGTAGTATCCCTCCCGAGGCGACTCAGCCCCAGCATTTT	CASSIPPEATQPQHF
TRBV7-6	TRBJ1-5	.	.	TGTGCCAGCAGCCCAGATGTTAGGGAGGGGAGCAATCAGCCCCAGCATTTT	CASSPDVREGSNQPQHF
TRBV29-1	TRBJ1-1	.	few	TGCAGCGTTCGTAATGATGCTGAAGCTTTCTTT	CSVRNDAEAFF
TRBV5-1	TRBJ2-5	.	.	TGCGCCAGCAGCTTGGCCCTAGATCAAGAAGAGACCCAGTACTTC	CASSLALDQEETQYF
TRBV15	TRBJ1-1	.	few	TGTGCCACCAGCGTCGATAGGGGTAACACTGAAGCTTTCTTT	CATSVDRGNTEAFF
TRBV20-1	TRBJ2-3	.	few	TGCAGTGCTAGAGTGCGGCTAACCACAGATACGCAGTATTTT	CSARVRLTTDTQYF
TRBV25-1	TRBJ1-1	.	.	TGTGCCAGCAGTGTTGGGCCGGGGGTCCCCAACCCTGAAGCTTTCTTT	CASSVGPGVPNPEAFF
TRBV7-2	TRBJ1-1	.	few	TGTGCCAGCAGCTTCTTAGGAGCTTTCTTT	CASSFLGAFF
TRBV11-2	TRBJ2-1	.	.	TGTGCCAGCAGCTTGTATGCCAATGAGCAGTTCTTC	CASSLYANEQFF
TRBV12-3/TRBV12-4	TRBJ2-5	.	few	TGTGCCAGCAGTGGCGAGACCCCGTACTTC	CASSGETPYF
TRBV4-3	TRBJ2-7	.	.	TGCGCCAGCAGCCAAGGGGGAAGGGCAGGGTTCTACGAGCAGTACTTC	CASSQGGRAGFYEQYF
TRBV7-9	TRBJ1-1	.	many	TGTGCCAGCAGCTCCCGGATGGGGGAACCTGAAGCTTTCTTT	CASSSRMGEPEAFF
TRBV7-8	TRBJ1-5	.	few	TGTGCCAGCAGCTTAGACCAGGTTCAGCCCCAGCATTTT	CASSLDQVQPQHF
TRBV7-9	TRBJ2-3	.	.	TGTGCCAGCACCCAGACTAGTCGAAGCACAGATACGCAGTATTTT	CASTQTSRSTDTQYF
TRBV20-1	TRBJ1-2	.	.	TGCAGTGCAGATCTTGTAGGGATAAACTATGGCTACACCTTC	CSADLVGINYGYTF
TRBV28	TRBJ1-6	.	few	TGTGCCAGCAGTCCTAGGACCTCCCTCTCCCTCCACTTT	CASSPRTSLSLHF
TRBV29-1	TRBJ2-3	TRBD2	few	TGCAGCGTCACTAGCGGGAGAGGGGGCACAGATACGCAGTATTTT	CSVTSGRGGTDTQYF
TRBV5-6	TRBJ2-5	TRBD2	few	TGTGCCAGCAGCTTGGTGGGACTAGCGGGAAGATATGAAGAGACCCAGTACTTC	CASSLVGLAGRYEETQYF
TRBV2	TRBJ2-5	TRBD1	once	TGTGCCAGCAGTGAAAGCGGGACAGGGTACGGCCAAGAGACCCAGTACTTC	CASSESGTGYGQETQYF